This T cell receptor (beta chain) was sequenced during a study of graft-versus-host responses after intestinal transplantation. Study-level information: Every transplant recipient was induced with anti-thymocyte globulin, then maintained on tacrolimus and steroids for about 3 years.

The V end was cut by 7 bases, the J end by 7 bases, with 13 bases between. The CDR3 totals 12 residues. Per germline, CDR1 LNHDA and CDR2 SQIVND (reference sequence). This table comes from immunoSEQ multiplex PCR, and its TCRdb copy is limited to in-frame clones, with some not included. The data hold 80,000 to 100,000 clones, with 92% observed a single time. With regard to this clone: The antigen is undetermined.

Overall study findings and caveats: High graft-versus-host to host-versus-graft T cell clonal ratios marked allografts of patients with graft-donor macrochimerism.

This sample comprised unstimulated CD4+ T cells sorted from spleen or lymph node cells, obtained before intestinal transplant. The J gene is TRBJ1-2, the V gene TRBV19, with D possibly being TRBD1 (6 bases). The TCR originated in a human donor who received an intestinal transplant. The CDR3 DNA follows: TGTGCCAGTACGACAGGACCATCTGGCTACACCTTC. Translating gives CASTTGPSGYTF.